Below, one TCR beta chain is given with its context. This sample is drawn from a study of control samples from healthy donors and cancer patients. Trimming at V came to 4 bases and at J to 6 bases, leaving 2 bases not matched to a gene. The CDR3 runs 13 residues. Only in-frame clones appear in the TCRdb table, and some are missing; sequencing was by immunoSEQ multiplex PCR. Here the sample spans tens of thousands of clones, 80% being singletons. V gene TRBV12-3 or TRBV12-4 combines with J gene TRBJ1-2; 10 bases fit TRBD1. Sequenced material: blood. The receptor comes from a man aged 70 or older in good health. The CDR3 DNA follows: TGTGCCAGCAGTTCGGGACAGGGGAATGGCTACACCTTC. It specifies CASSSGQGNGYTF.